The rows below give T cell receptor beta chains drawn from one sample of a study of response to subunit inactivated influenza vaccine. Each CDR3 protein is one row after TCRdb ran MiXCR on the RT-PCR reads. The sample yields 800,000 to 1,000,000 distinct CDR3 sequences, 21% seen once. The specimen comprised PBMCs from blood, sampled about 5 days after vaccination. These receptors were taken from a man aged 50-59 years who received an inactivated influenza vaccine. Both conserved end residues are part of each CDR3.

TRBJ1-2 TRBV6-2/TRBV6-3 CASSRYILAANYGYTF
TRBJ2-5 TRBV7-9 CASSTDRGSRETQYF
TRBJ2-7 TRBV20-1 CSARDVQGEQYF
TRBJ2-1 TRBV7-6 CASSPGLADEQFF
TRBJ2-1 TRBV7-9 CASSLKGQYSYNEQFF
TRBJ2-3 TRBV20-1 CSARRQWPDTQYF
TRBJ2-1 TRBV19 CASSNPSGRAGEQFF
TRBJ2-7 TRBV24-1 CATSDFSHSYEQYF
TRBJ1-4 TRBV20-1 CSALQTVRGKLFF
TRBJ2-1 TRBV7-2 CASSLKGLAVEQFF
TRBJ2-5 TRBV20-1 CSASLDSLWTQYF
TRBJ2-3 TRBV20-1 CSAIPGTIKTDTQYF
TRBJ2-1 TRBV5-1 CASSSRGQGNEQFF
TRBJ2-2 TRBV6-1 CASSTGQGYTGELFF
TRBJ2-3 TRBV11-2 CASSAVSKRSGRKDTQYF
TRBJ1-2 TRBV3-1 CASSQIPVGQIRGGGYTF
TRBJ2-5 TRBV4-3 CASSHDIGQGGETQYF
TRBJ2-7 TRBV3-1 CASSHWTGPSYEQYF
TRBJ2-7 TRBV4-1 CASSPVRVNSYEQYF
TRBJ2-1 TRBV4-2 CASSQVSSSEQFF
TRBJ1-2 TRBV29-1 CSAGGGIYGYTF
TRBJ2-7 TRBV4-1 CASSQVRYSYEQYF
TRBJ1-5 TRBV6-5 CASSYSKVQPQHF
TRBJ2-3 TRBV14 CASSQRSGATDTQYF
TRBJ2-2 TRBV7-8 CASSLGRFGREDISRELFF
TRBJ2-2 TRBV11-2 CASSLSSAGGSTGELFF
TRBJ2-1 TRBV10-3 CAISESFRGYYEQFF
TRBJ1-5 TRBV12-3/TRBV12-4 CASTSFLGNQPQHF